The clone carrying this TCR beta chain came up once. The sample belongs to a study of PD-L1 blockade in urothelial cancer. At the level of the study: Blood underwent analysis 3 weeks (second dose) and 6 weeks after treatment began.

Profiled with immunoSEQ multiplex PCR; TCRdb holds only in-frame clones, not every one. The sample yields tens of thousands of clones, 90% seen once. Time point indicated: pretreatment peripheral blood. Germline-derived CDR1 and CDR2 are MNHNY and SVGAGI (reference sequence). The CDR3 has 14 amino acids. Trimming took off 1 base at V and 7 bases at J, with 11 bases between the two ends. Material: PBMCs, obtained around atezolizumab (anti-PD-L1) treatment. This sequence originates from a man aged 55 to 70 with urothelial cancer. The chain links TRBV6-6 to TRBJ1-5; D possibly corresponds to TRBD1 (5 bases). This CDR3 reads CASSYWGEGQPQHF. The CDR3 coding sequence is TGTGCCAGCAGTTACTGGGGGGAAGGCCAGCCCCAGCATTTT.